This is a list of T cell receptor beta chains from one sample in a study of T cell repertoires in cytomegalovirus infection. One entry per CDR3 protein, called by TCRdb with MiXCR from the reads. The table shows approximately 750,000 distinct CDR3 sequences, with roughly 35% occurring only once. Sequencing was performed on PBMCs. These receptors came from a human donor in good health (CMV status not recorded). Some clones in this sample may be carry-over from other donors' samples. Both conserved end residues are part of each CDR3. The D gene is left open where the match is weak. Where a row states a size, it is once, few, many or the class of an expanded clone; other rows omit it.

j_call v_call clone_size d_call cdr3_nt cdr3_aa
TRBJ2-1 TRBV3-1 . . TGTGCCAGCAGCCAAGGCTGGACCGAGAGCAAGCAGTTCTTC CASSQGWTESKQFF
TRBJ2-7 TRBV5-1 . . TGCGCCAGCAGCTTGGCAGAAACGGGCTACGAGCAGTACTTC CASSLAETGYEQYF
TRBJ1-2 TRBV28 . . TGTGCCAGCAGCGGGGGACTAGTCTATGGCTACACCTTC CASSGGLVYGYTF
TRBJ1-4 TRBV28 few . TGTGCCAGCACTGGGGTCAGGGGAGGGAGTGAAAAACTGTTTTTT CASTGVRGGSEKLFF
TRBJ2-1 TRBV7-6 . . TGTGCCAGCAGCATGGGCTCGGACAGTTACAATGAGCAGTTCTTC CASSMGSDSYNEQFF
TRBJ2-5 TRBV9 few . TGTGCCAGCTCCCGAGGGGGACCACGGGAGACCCAGTACTTC CASSRGGPRETQYF
TRBJ1-5 TRBV11-2 few . TGTGCCAGCAGCTCCTATACAGGTTCGAGCAATCAGCCCCAGCATTTT CASSSYTGSSNQPQHF
TRBJ1-6 TRBV2 few . TGTGCCACCCGGGACACAAATTCACCCCTCCACTTT CATRDTNSPLHF
TRBJ1-1 TRBV7-6 few . TGTGCCAGCAGCTTAGAGGAGTTATTTAACACTGAAGCTTTCTTT CASSLEELFNTEAFF
TRBJ2-3 TRBV19 . TRBD1 TGTGCCAGTAGTACACCCTCCGGGACAGGAAGCACAGATACGCAGTATTTT CASSTPSGTGSTDTQYF
TRBJ2-2 TRBV19 . TRBD1 TGTGCCAGTAGTATCAACAGGGGCGCTAACACCGGGGAGCTGTTTTTT CASSINRGANTGELFF